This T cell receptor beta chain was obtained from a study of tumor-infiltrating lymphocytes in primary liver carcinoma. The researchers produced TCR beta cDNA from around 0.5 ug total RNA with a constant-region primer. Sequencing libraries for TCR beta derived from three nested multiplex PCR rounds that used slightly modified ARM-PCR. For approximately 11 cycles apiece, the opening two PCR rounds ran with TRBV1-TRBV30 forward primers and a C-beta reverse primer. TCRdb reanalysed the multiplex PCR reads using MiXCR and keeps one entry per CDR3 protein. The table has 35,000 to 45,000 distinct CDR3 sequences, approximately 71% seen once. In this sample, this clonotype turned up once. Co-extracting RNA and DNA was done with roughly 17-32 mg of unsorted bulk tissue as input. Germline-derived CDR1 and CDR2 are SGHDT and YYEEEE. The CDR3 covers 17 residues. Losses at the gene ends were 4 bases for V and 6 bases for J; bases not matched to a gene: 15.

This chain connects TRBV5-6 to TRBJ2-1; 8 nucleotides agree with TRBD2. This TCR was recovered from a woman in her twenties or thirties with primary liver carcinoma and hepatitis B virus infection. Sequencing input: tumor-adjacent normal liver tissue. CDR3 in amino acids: CASSPRGGASLLNEQFF. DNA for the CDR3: TGTGCCAGCAGCCCCCGGGGGGGGGCATCTCTGCTCAATGAGCAGTTCTTC.